The clone carrying this T cell receptor beta chain was seen ten or more times. The entry originates in a study of human T cells and chemical hapten exposure. The CDR3 totals 16 residues. Germline assignment: CDR1 MNHEY and CDR2 SMNVEV (reference sequence). The V end lost 1 base, the J end lost 1 base, and 11 bases lay between the germline ends. How the authors handled the data: Per-sample TCR counts ranged from roughly 23,224 to 750,000, median about 98,000. TCRdb recomputed calls from the RACE reads with MiXCR, one row per CDR3 protein. These V and J calls originate from TCRdb's pipeline instead of the authors' own analysis. In the table there are 380,000 or so distinct CDR3 sequences, approximately 4.4% of which are singletons. Time point here: patch test 1, 2 weeks after DPC sensitization. Treatment described: therapeutic diphenylcyclopropenone sensitization with weekly scalp DPC.

The chain carries TRBV27 and TRBJ1-5; D is possibly TRBD1 (6 bases). Material: whole blood, obtained in connection with sensitization to the hapten diphenylcyclopropenone (DPC). This sequence was found in a woman aged 45-60 years with alopecia areata. Some clones in this sample may be carry-over from other donors' samples. The chain's CDR3 is CASSLYGTSSNQPQHF. The CDR3 DNA is TGTGCCAGCAGTTTATACGGGACATCCAGCAATCAGCCCCAGCATTTT.